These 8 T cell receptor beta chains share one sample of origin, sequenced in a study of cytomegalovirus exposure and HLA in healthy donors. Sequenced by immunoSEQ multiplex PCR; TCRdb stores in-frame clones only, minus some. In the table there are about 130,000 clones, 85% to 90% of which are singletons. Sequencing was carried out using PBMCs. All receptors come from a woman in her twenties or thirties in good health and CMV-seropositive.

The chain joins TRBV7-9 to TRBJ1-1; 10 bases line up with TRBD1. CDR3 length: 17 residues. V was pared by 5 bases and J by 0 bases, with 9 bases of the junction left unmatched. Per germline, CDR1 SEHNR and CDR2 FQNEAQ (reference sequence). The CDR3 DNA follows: TGTGCCAGCAGCCCACGGACAGGGGGTTTGATGAACACTGAAGCTTTCTTT. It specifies CASSPRTGGLMNTEAFF.

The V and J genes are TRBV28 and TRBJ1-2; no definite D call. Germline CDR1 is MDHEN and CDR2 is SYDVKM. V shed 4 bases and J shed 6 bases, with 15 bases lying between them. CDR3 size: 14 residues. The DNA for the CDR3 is TGTGCCAGCAGTTCCATTCTCAGTCAGAATGGCTACACCTTC. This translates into CASSSILSQNGYTF.

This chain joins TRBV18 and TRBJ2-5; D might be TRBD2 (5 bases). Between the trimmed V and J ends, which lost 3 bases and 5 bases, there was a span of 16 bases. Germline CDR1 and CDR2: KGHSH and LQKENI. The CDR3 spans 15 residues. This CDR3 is CASSPGEGQGETQYF. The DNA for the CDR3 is TGTGCCAGCTCACCCGGGGAAGGGCAAGGGGAGACCCAGTACTTC.

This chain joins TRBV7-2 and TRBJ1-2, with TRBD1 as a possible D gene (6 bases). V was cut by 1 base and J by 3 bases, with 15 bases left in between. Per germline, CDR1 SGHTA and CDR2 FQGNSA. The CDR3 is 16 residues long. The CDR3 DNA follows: TGTGCCAGCAGCTTAGTTCTCCGGGACAACCACTATGGCTACACCTTC. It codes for CASSLVLRDNHYGYTF. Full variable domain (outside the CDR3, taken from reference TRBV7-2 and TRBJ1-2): GAGVSQSPSNKVTEKGKDVELRCDPISGHTALYWYRQSLGQGLEFLIYFQGNSAPDKSGLPSDRFSAERTGGSVSTLTIQRTQQEDSAVYLCASSLVLRDNHYGYTFGSGTRLTVV.

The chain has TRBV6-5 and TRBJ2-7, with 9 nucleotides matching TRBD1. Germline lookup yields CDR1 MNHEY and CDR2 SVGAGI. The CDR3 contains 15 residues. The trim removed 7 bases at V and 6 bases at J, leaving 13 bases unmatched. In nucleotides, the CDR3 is TGTGCCAGCACCTCCCCCGGGACAGGGTTGTTCGAGCAGTACTTC. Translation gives CASTSPGTGLFEQYF.

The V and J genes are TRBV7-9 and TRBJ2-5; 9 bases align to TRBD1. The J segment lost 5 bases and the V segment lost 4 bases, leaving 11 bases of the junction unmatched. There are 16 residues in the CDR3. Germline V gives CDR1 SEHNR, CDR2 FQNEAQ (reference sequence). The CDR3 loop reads CASSSTGGPGRETQYF. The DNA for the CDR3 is TGTGCCAGCAGCTCCACAGGGGGCCCTGGTAGGGAGACCCAGTACTTC.

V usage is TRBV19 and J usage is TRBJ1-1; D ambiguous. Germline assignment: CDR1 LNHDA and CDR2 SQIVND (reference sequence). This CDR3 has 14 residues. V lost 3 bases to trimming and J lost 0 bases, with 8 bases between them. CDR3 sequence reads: CASSISLLNTEAFF. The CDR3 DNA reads TGTGCCAGTAGTATTAGTCTTTTGAACACTGAAGCTTTCTTT.

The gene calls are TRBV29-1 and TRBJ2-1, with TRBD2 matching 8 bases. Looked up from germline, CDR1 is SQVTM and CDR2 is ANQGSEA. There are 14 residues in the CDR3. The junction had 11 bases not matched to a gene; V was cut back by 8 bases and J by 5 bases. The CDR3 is CSSQTSVHNNEQFF. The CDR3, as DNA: TGCAGCTCCCAGACTAGCGTACACAACAATGAGCAGTTCTTC.